The T cell receptor (beta chain) described here comes from a study of shared clonotypes between healthy human individuals (dated by TCRdb to about 2020). For the wider study: Two women and three men aged 18 to 49 years were included in the cohort. For each donor, three plates each were used for CD4 naive and CD4 memory, two plates were used for CD8 naive, and one plate was used for CD8 memory. To estimate repertoire size and how much clonotype sharing occurs between individuals, the study deeply sequenced the blood TCR repertoires of 5 or 6 healthy adults. Different laboratories and diverse techniques were used to prepare libraries and sequence TCR repertoires, to increase sequencing depth and limit assay-specific biases. Between about 0.85 and 9.5 billion PBMCs per donor were obtained by leukapheresis. Beyond this particular receptor, the publication reports: When several donors were compared, the shared fraction of clonotypes was 5% to 6.5% for naive CD4, approximately 3.5% for naive CD8, more than 2% for memory CD4, and 0.4% for memory CD8. Pairwise subsampling indicated that sequencing depth was expected to affect the degree of clonotype sharing among donors. Larger estimated clonotype richness was generally found for naive subsets than for memory subsets. Even with the large sequencing depth, rarefaction of the sorted-subset datasets indicated that sequencing was incomplete. The genetic and exposure-history diversity represented was limited by the small number of donors. Compared with non-shared clonotypes, clonotypes shared by all four sorted-subset donors had higher generation probabilities. Sampling was restricted to blood, and TCR repertoires in tissue are likely to differ from TCR repertoires in blood.

TCR CDR3 regions were amplified from genomic DNA by multiplex PCR using the deep immunoSEQ assay. Extracted genomic DNA from each cell subset was distributed evenly across all wells of several immunoSEQ 96-well plates, and each plate was treated as a replicate. Each replicate PCR for sorted subsets received roughly 200 ng genomic DNA, equal to about 30,000 T cell genomes. Purified libraries were measured with a Qubit 3.0 fluorometer, size-checked on a Bioanalyzer 2100, and measured again with the KAPA Library Quantification kit. Each immunoSEQ 96-well plate was sequenced on its own single-read 150-cycle Illumina NextSeq 550 flow cell. On the study's bioinformatics: Because the immunoSEQ output included only junctional sequences and no quality scores, the filtering could not be the same as the filtering used for full-length reads. Sequences were annotated with PyIR, a Python wrapper for IgBLAST v1.9, and V/J genes and CDR3 were assigned using IMGT germline references. Reads with weak V/J assignments (E-value above 1e-6), missing CDR3, stop codons, out-of-frame junctions, or ambiguous translated residues were removed. V3J clonotypes were defined as sequences sharing the same inferred V gene, J gene, and CDR3 amino acid sequence. Percentage overlap between repertoires was computed as shared unique clonotypes divided by the size of the smaller repertoire. Three approaches were used to assess repertoire richness: RTK rarefaction, the Chao1 estimator, and Recon v2.1 estimates of unobserved clonotypes. Generation probabilities for all TCRbeta clonotypes obtained by the gDNA method from four donors were computed using OLGA. Sourced from immuneACCESS, this table was stored by TCRdb with only in-frame sequences that have V and J called. A share of the clones is absent; for the studies checked, an unresolved V gene accounts for under half, and the remainder has no known explanation. V, J and clone size derive from that table, while D and trimming were established from the DNA sequence. The sample includes about 320,000 clones, with around nine tenths observed a single time. About 17% of the sample is taken by the ten largest.

The donors were healthy, HIV-negative adults who had no recently reported acute infections or vaccinations. All donors were Caucasian adults living in Nashville, Tennessee, USA. CD8 memory samples were composed of magnetically selected CD45RO+ cells combined with CCR7-negative CD45RA+ effector memory (TemRA) cells. Blood was collected by leukapheresis, and PBMCs were isolated by Ficoll-Histopaque density gradient centrifugation and then cryopreserved in liquid nitrogen vapor phase. Analytical flow cytometry was used to check the purity and quantity of every magnetically sorted T cell population. Each sorted fraction had its genomic DNA isolated and then quantified by UV absorbance on a Nanodrop 2000c. CDR3 length: 15 amino acids, cysteine to phenylalanine. Only CDR3 DNA remains: 45 bases, in frame from the first base. CDR1 and CDR2, per the germline V gene (reference sequence), are SEHNR and FQNEAQ. V gives up 0 bases and J gives up 1 base, and the segment between their germline ends measures 9 bases.

On this clone itself: The target of this receptor is not known. No base quality values were provided; no much bigger clone lies one nucleotide off.

The sample comprised memory CD8+ T cells sorted from blood. The sample's cell subset or site label, in plain terms: CD45RO+ cells pooled with CCR7-negative TemRA cells. The chain employs TRBV7-9 and TRBJ1-2; tentative D gene TRBD1, with 6 bases matching. This receptor was identified in a young man in good health. The nucleotide sequence is given as TGTGCCAGCAGCTTAGCCGGACAGAGTAACTATGGCTACACCTTC. Its protein product is CASSLAGQSNYGYTF. The CDR3 plus the reference TRBV7-9 and TRBJ1-2 genes for the other parts give the full variable domain: DTGVSQNPRHKITKRGQNVTFRCDPISEHNRLYWYRQTLGQGPEFLTYFQNEAQLEKSRLLSDRFSAERPKGSFSTLEIQRTEQGDSAMYLCASSLAGQSNYGYTFGSGTRLTVV.